This T cell receptor beta chain was sequenced for a study of cytomegalovirus exposure and HLA in healthy donors. PCR employed 60 Vbeta and 13 Jbeta primers. Sequencing was performed with immunoSEQ multiplex PCR; in TCRdb, only in-frame clones are kept and a portion is missing. The table lists roughly 150,000 clones, roughly 80% of them singletons. As for this clone: What it recognizes is unknown.

Study results and limitations: A later analysis linked a missense DCLRE1C variant to TCR beta V- and J-gene trimming. What was likely a sequencing artifact was a cluster of highly shared sequence variants. HLA allele associations emerged for fewer than 20,000 TCR beta sequences in a later analysis, at 0.05 false discovery rate. Being indistinguishable, some V segments were excluded, TRBV6-2 and TRBV6-3 among them.

The germline CDR1 and CDR2 sequences are SGHRS and YFSETQ. The CDR3 spans 16 residues. J was trimmed by 6 bases and V by 3 bases; bases with no gene match: 13. The chain recombines TRBV5-1 with TRBJ2-7, with 9 nucleotides matching TRBD2. The material sequenced was PBMCs. The sequence was obtained from a man in his fifties in good health and CMV-seropositive. The CDR3 is CASSSRGGGASSEQYF. CDR3 nucleotide sequence: TGCGCCAGCAGCTCCCGCGGCGGGGGGGCCTCCAGCGAGCAGTACTTC.